The T cell receptor beta chain described here comes from a study of cytomegalovirus exposure and HLA in healthy donors. The CDR3 sequence is 16 residues long. Germline values: CDR1 SGHTA, CDR2 FQGNSA. V lost 2 bases and J lost 0, with 13 bases in between. Primers for the PCR totalled 60 Vbeta and 13 Jbeta. The method was immunoSEQ multiplex PCR; TCRdb's version includes in-frame clones alone and lacks a portion of them. The sample comprises about 130,000 clones, around four fifths of which are singletons, and around 1.5% rests with the top ten. This clone was seen only a few times. The chain employs TRBV7-2 and TRBJ1-2, with no clear D. The sequencing sample was made of PBMCs. This clonotype was obtained from a woman aged 35 to 49 in good health and CMV-seronegative. The CDR3 DNA follows: TGTGCCAGCAGCTTATCCGGTGACACGGCTAACTATGGCTACACCTTC. Its translation is CASSLSGDTANYGYTF.